The 24 T cell receptor beta chains in this list originate from one sample, sequenced in a study of CD8 T cells in ankylosing spondylitis. TCRdb ran MiXCR on the 5' RACE reads and lists one entry per CDR3 protein. The sample includes roughly 130,000 distinct CDR3 sequences, 9.3% seen only once; the top ten take 3% to 4%. Sequencing used blood, either unsorted or a sorted T cell fraction (not recorded which). Receptors originate from a male donor with ankylosing spondylitis or in good health (not recorded which).

There are many counts of this clonotype. The rearrangement uses TRBV29-1 and TRBJ2-1; D possibly corresponds to TRBD2 (6 bases). The V gene lost 4 bases and the J gene lost 3 bases, with 16 bases spanning the gap. Germline CDR1 reads SQVTM; CDR2 reads ANQGSEA. The CDR3 extends over 15 amino acids. CDR3 in amino acids: CSVVMSGRFYNEQFF. In DNA form, the CDR3 reads TGCAGCGTTGTTATGTCGGGGAGGTTCTACAATGAGCAGTTCTTC.

This clonotype showed up many times. This sequence joins TRBV27 and TRBJ2-1; TRBD2 agrees at 10 bases. The V gene end was trimmed by 2 bases and the J gene end by 0 bases; junction bases not matched to a gene: 7. The CDR3 is 18 residues long. The germline gives CDR1 MNHEY, CDR2 SMNVEV (reference sequence). The CDR3 protein is CASSLRLAGARSYNEQFF. As DNA, the CDR3 is TGTGCCAGCAGTTTACGGCTAGCGGGAGCCCGCTCCTACAATGAGCAGTTCTTC.

This rearrangement joins TRBV11-1 to TRBJ2-1; D gene uncertain. The CDR3 extends over 13 amino acids. Germline-derived CDR1 and CDR2 are SGHAT and FQDESV (reference sequence). The V end was cut by 1 base, the J end by 4 bases, with 5 bases between. CDR3 in DNA: TGTGCCAGCAGCTTAGACCGGTACAATGAGCAGTTCTTC. Its translation: CASSLDRYNEQFF.

This clonotype has ten or more counts. The chain recombines TRBV5-1 with TRBJ1-4; D gene unclear. Germline values: CDR1 SGHRS, CDR2 YFSETQ. The V end was cut by 1 base, the J end by 8 bases, with 6 bases between. This CDR3 comprises 12 residues. CDR3 sequence (DNA): TGCGCCAGCAGCTTGAACAACGAAAAACTGTTTTTT. As protein: CASSLNNEKLFF.

This clonotype appeared many times. The CDR3: CASSPGYGAETQYF. CDR3 sequence (DNA): TGCGCCAGCAGCCCAGGGTATGGTGCAGAGACCCAGTACTTC. The V gene is TRBV5-1, the J gene TRBJ2-5, with TRBD1 as a possible D gene (5 bases). Germline CDR1 reads SGHRS; CDR2 reads YFSETQ. With 4 bases removed from V and 4 bases from J, the gap between germline ends came to 14 bases. This CDR3 has 14 amino acids.

This clonotype appeared many times. The V and J genes are TRBV20-1 and TRBJ2-7; possibly TRBD1 for D (6 bases). V lost 6 bases to trimming and J lost 3 bases, with 21 bases between them. Germline V gene sequence: CDR1 DFQATT, CDR2 SNEGSKA (reference sequence). This CDR3 comprises 15 residues. The CDR3 DNA sequence: TGCAGTGCCCTGAGTCGAACAGGGCGGGTCTACGAGCAGTACTTC. As protein: CSALSRTGRVYEQYF.

This clonotype was seen repeatedly, ten times or more. The chain combines TRBV11-1 with TRBJ1-1; D is unresolved. Looked up from germline, CDR1 is SGHAT and CDR2 is FQDESV (reference sequence). The CDR3 spans 18 residues. V lost 4 bases to trimming and J lost 3 bases, with 24 bases between them. In DNA, the CDR3 is TGTGCCAGCAGCTACCCATATCGAGACGGAGGGTCTGACACTGAAGCTTTCTTT. Residues: CASSYPYRDGGSDTEAFF.

This clonotype was recorded at least ten times. The gene calls are TRBV20-1 and TRBJ1-1, with 8 positions matching TRBD1. This CDR3 comprises 18 residues. V was pared by 3 bases and J by 5 bases, with 20 bases of the junction left unmatched. CDR1 and CDR2 from the germline V gene are DFQATT and SNEGSKA (reference sequence). CDR3 in amino acids: CSARPWTGRSFVGTEAFF. DNA of the CDR3: TGCAGTGCTAGGCCTTGGACAGGGAGGTCCTTTGTTGGGACTGAAGCTTTCTTT.

V gene TRBV6-2 or TRBV6-3 combines with J gene TRBJ2-3; perhaps TRBD2 as D (6 bases). Germline loops: CDR1 MNHEY, CDR2 SVGEGT. The V gene lost 6 bases and the J gene lost 0 bases, with 13 bases spanning the gap. The CDR3 extends over 15 amino acids. CDR3 protein: CASRHVRGSTDTQYF. The CDR3 region has the DNA TGTGCCAGCAGACACGTGCGGGGAAGCACAGATACGCAGTATTTT.

This clonotype has a count of ten or more. This sequence joins TRBV28 and TRBJ2-7; D not certain. With 6 bases removed from V and 5 bases from J, the gap between germline ends came to 14 bases. The CDR3 is made up of 13 amino acids. CDR1 and CDR2 from the germline V gene are MDHEN and SYDVKM. The CDR3 loop is CASRPPVPHEQYF. In DNA, the CDR3 is TGTGCCAGCAGGCCCCCGGTTCCCCACGAGCAGTACTTC. The full variable domain, its missing parts supplied by reference TRBV28 and TRBJ2-7, is DVKVTQSSRYLVKRTGEKVFLECVQDMDHENMFWYRQDPGLGLRLIYFSYDVKMKEKGDIPEGYSVSREKKERFSLILESASTNQTSMYLCASRPPVPHEQYFGPGTRLTVT.

The table lists this clonotype with a few counts. One end of the junction fails to match germline, which may point to a read error. V is TRBV27 and J is TRBJ2-3; 9 positions match TRBD2. CDR1 and CDR2 from the germline V gene are MNHEY and SMNVEV (reference sequence). This CDR3 has 12 amino acids. The CDR3 DNA follows: TGTGCCAGCAGTTCTCTAGCGGGATCTCTCTTTTTT. This codes for CASSSLAGSLFF.

This chain connects TRBV27 to TRBJ2-2, with 10 bases that match TRBD1. The CDR3 length is 17 residues. Germline values: CDR1 MNHEY, CDR2 SMNVEV (reference sequence). After removal of 0 bases from V and 5 bases from J, the junction contained 6 bases not matched to a gene. The CDR3 bases are TGTGCCAGCAGTTTATCGAGGACAGGGGGAAGTACCGGGGAGCTGTTTTTT. Its translation: CASSLSRTGGSTGELFF.

In its sample, this clonotype was seen many times. The gene calls are TRBV5-1 and TRBJ1-1; 10 bases line up with TRBD1. The germline V gene has CDR1 SGHRS and CDR2 YFSETQ. The CDR3 is made up of 14 amino acids. Unmatched junction bases numbered 5, after V lost 3 bases and J lost 6 bases. The CDR3 DNA reads TGCGCCAGCAGCTCGGACAGGGGGTGGTCTGAAGCTTTCTTT. Amino acid sequence: CASSSDRGWSEAFF.

There are many counts of this clonotype. The CDR3 is CASSQGGSGTRSYNEQFF. DNA for the CDR3: TGTGCCAGCAGCCAAGGTGGTAGCGGGACCCGCTCCTACAATGAGCAGTTCTTC. The chain employs TRBV3-1 and TRBJ2-1, with 8 bases aligning to TRBD2. Per the germline V gene, CDR1 is LGHDT and CDR2 is YNNKEL (reference sequence). J was trimmed by 0 bases and V by 1 base; bases with no gene match: 8. This CDR3 has 18 amino acids.

This clonotype was seen at least ten times. The chain uses TRBV12-3 or TRBV12-4 and TRBJ1-2; a possible D gene is TRBD1 (6 bases). The V end was cut by 5 bases, the J end by 5 bases, with 21 bases between. This CDR3 contains 16 residues. Here the CDR3 reads CASSPYRTARWYGYTF. The CDR3 region has the DNA TGTGCCAGCAGTCCATATAGGACAGCTCGATGGTATGGCTACACCTTC.

This clonotype occurred a few times. V gene TRBV28 combines with J gene TRBJ2-1; TRBD1 matches at 8 bases. The CDR3 has 19 amino acids. CDR1 is MDHEN and CDR2 is SYDVKM in the germline V gene. V was clipped by 4 bases and J by 3 bases; unmatched bases: 17. CDR3 amino acids: CASSSPSRPGTGHYNEQFF. The DNA for the CDR3 is TGTGCCAGCAGTTCCCCATCACGACCCGGGACAGGACACTACAATGAGCAGTTCTTC.

This chain joins TRBV4-2 and TRBJ1-5; D unclear. This CDR3 spans 15 amino acids. Germline V gives CDR1 LGHNA, CDR2 YNFKEQ. The V and J ends lost 2 bases and 6 bases respectively, with 14 bases between them. The CDR3: CASSQLGGSVQPQHF. DNA for the CDR3: TGTGCCAGCAGCCAACTGGGCGGGAGCGTTCAGCCCCAGCATTTT.

This chain connects TRBV12-3 or TRBV12-4 to TRBJ1-1, with 12 bases identical to TRBD1. The ends lost 8 bases at V and 1 base at J; junction bases unmatched: 5. The CDR3 extends over 15 amino acids. CDR3 sequence: CASGGTGGTNTEAFF. The CDR3 DNA is TGTGCCAGCGGGGGGACAGGGGGCACGAACACTGAAGCTTTCTTT.

The rearrangement uses TRBV11-2 and TRBJ2-7; 14 positions agree with TRBD2. Germline CDR1 reads SGHAT; CDR2 reads FQNNGV. The CDR3 contains 18 residues. With 1 base clipped from V and 5 bases from J, the junction kept 10 bases outside the gene matches. In nucleotides, the CDR3 is TGTGCCAGCAGCTTAGGACTAGCGGGAGGGCCCCAGGGTCACGAGCAGTACTTC. The encoded protein is CASSLGLAGGPQGHEQYF.

This clonotype appeared many times. The rearrangement links TRBV12-3 or TRBV12-4 to TRBJ1-5; D is unclear. CDR3 length: 14 amino acids. The V gene lost 3 bases and the J gene lost 1 base, with 7 bases spanning the gap. Here the CDR3 reads CASSFSQSNQPQHF. The CDR3, as DNA: TGTGCCAGCAGTTTTTCACAGAGCAATCAGCCCCAGCATTTT.

V usage is TRBV18 and J usage is TRBJ2-3; D call uncertain. From germline, CDR1 is KGHSH and CDR2 LQKENI. The CDR3 contains 12 residues. Deletions cut 4 bases from V and 2 bases from J, with 4 bases between. The CDR3 bases are TGTGCCAGCTCACGCGACACAGATACGCAGTATTTT. This codes for CASSRDTDTQYF.

This clonotype occurred many times. This rearrangement joins TRBV7-9 to TRBJ2-7, with 9 bases aligning to TRBD2. V gave up 5 bases and J gave up 3 bases; unmatched junction bases: 14. The CDR3 spans 17 residues. The germline CDR1 and CDR2 sequences are SEHNR and FQNEAQ (reference sequence). The CDR3 here is CASSNPDGASGNYEQYF. The DNA of the CDR3 is TGTGCCAGCAGCAATCCCGACGGGGCTAGCGGGAACTACGAGCAGTACTTC.

This clonotype was detected many times. The V call is TRBV12-3 or TRBV12-4, the J call TRBJ2-5, with no clear D. Trimming took off 7 bases at V and 2 bases at J, with 11 bases between the two ends. This CDR3 is built from 13 residues. CDR3 residues: CASTQGYQETQYF. CDR3 nucleotides: TGTGCCAGCACACAAGGATATCAAGAGACCCAGTACTTC.

The gene calls are TRBV5-5 and TRBJ2-5; the D gene could be TRBD1 or TRBD2 (5 bases each). The length of the CDR3 is 14 residues. Looked up from germline, CDR1 is SGHKS and CDR2 is YYEKEE (reference sequence). Between the trimmed V and J ends, which lost 0 bases and 4 bases, there was a span of 10 bases. The CDR3 protein is CASSLGGLAETQYF. The CDR3 DNA reads as TGTGCCAGCAGCTTGGGGGGGTTAGCAGAGACCCAGTACTTC.